The TCR beta chain under discussion was sequenced for a study of beta chain features in type 1 diabetes. Study results and limitations: Whether HLA type influences TCRB rearrangement remained unresolved here. Among patients with Type 1 diabetes, TCRB CDR3s were moderately but significantly shorter in every one of the four CD4+ subsets.

CDR3 length equals 12 residues. Trimming shortened V by 8 bases and J by 8 bases, and 10 bases separated the two germline ends. From germline, CDR1 is MNHEY and CDR2 SMNVEV (reference sequence). A heparinised blood draw that averaged about 0.11 L was obtained once from each donor. Many counts were recorded for this clone. No antigen is known for it. Sequenced material consisted of expressed TCRB transcripts (all of the isolated RNA was reverse transcribed). Roughly 3.5 million reads per sample on average were obtained from naive, central memory and regulatory T cell samples. Method: immunoSEQ multiplex PCR; TCRdb's copy keeps in-frame clones and lacks some. The sample holds 150,000 to 200,000 clones, just over 8% seen once.

The rearrangement uses TRBV27 and TRBJ1-6; D unclear. What was sequenced was central memory CD4+ T cells from blood. This clonotype originated in a woman aged 18-29 years with type 1 diabetes. CDR3 loop: CASGRAHSPLHF. CDR3 DNA sequence: TGTGCCAGCGGGAGGGCCCATTCACCCCTCCACTTT.